This TCR beta chain was captured by sequencing in a study of metastatic and nonmetastatic thyroid tumors. For the study at large: Thyroid patients, malignant and benign, had repertoires compared across blood and tumor or nodule tissue.

Original methodology: Differences in CDR3 between clinicopathological groups were drawn on to build a classifier intended to discriminate distant-metastatic papillary thyroid cancer patients. TCRdb re-called the PCR reads with MiXCR. Here the V and J calls rest on TCRdb's processing, not on the authors' analysis. The data show 39,000 or so clones, around half seen once. Study-wide results and caveats: As reported, TCR beta diversity in blood and tumor was significantly higher in malignant thyroid tumors than in benign nodules.

J lost 2 bases, V lost 5 bases, and 21 bases had no gene match. Germline CDR1 and CDR2: MNHNY and SVGAGI (reference sequence). This CDR3 has 20 residues. No treatment of any kind had been given to any patient before thyroid surgery. Remarks on this clone: Its antigen is currently unknown.

The specimen sequenced was tumor tissue. This rearrangement joins TRBV6-6 to TRBJ2-7, with 10 bases aligning to TRBD2. The TCR originated in a male donor with papillary thyroid cancer or a benign thyroid nodule (not recorded which). Some clones in this sample may be carry-over from other donors' samples. In DNA form, the CDR3 reads TGTGCCAGCAGTCCCAGCTTCCCCGGGACAGCTAGCGGGAGTCCCTACGAGCAGTACTTC. Protein sequence: CASSPSFPGTASGSPYEQYF.